The T cell receptor beta chain under discussion was sequenced for a study of early T cells in non-severe SARS-CoV-2 infection. Study details: Sequencing input comprised bulk RNA from unsorted whole blood; chain pairing was not available.

The sample holds many counts of this clonotype. One entry per CDR3 protein, called by TCRdb with MiXCR from the 5' RACE reads. The data contain around 67,000 distinct CDR3 sequences, approximately 12% of them singletons. This CDR3 is 15 amino acids long. The V end lost 8 bases, the J end lost 6 bases, and 17 bases lay between the germline ends. The receptor comes from an adult who was a healthcare worker with PCR-confirmed SARS-CoV-2 infection or an uninfected control (not recorded which). Sequenced input: whole blood. J is TRBJ1-6 and V is TRBV12-3 or TRBV12-4, with a tentative D call TRBD1 (5 bases). The CDR3 region has the DNA TGTGCCAGCTCCTCAGGCGGGGACCTTAATTCACCCCTCCACTTT. Translating it yields CASSSGGDLNSPLHF.